The 6 T cell receptor beta chains presented below share a single source sample, sequenced in a study of cytomegalovirus exposure and HLA in healthy donors. Primers: 60 Vbeta forward and 13 Jbeta reverse. Profiled with immunoSEQ multiplex PCR; TCRdb holds only in-frame clones, not every one. The data hold approximately 190,000 clones, with approximately 82% observed a single time. The specimen sequenced was PBMCs. The source is a man aged 40-49 years in good health and CMV-seropositive.

V and J are TRBV19 and TRBJ2-1; 10 nucleotides align to TRBD2. The CDR3 runs 15 residues. The germline V gene has CDR1 LNHDA and CDR2 SQIVND (reference sequence). V shed 3 bases and J 2 bases; nucleotides not matched to a gene: 1. CDR3 sequence (DNA): TGTGCCAGTAGTATGGGACTAGCGACCTACAATGAGCAGTTCTTC. Translation gives CASSMGLATYNEQFF.

Notes on this clone: Sequence at one end of the junction differs from germline and may be a read error. This chain uses TRBV25-1 with TRBJ2-5; TRBD2 matches 13 bases. Germline loops: CDR1 MGHDK, CDR2 SYGVNS. The CDR3 contains 16 residues. CDR3 nucleotides: TGTGTCAGCAGACTAGCGGGAGGTTCGTACCAAGAGACCCAGTACTTC. This sequence encodes CVSRLAGGSYQETQYF. Variable domain in full (rest from reference TRBV25-1 and TRBJ2-5): EADIYQTPRYLVIGTGKKITLECSQTMGHDKMYWYQQDPGMELHLIHYSYGVNSTEKGDLSSESTVSRIRTEHFPLTLESARPSHTSQYLCVSRLAGGSYQETQYFGPGTRLLVL.

This chain uses TRBV29-1 with TRBJ2-2; 11 nucleotides match TRBD1. Germline assignment: CDR1 SQVTM and CDR2 ANQGSEA. This CDR3 contains 13 residues. J lost 6 bases, V lost 5 bases, and 2 bases had no gene match. Written as DNA, the CDR3 is TGCAGCGTTAGGACAGGGGGCTCCGGGGAGCTGTTTTTT. Protein sequence: CSVRTGGSGELFF.

The J gene is TRBJ2-7, the V gene TRBV29-1; possibly TRBD1 for D (6 bases). Trimming left V 0 bases short and J 3 bases short, with 12 bases between. Germline values: CDR1 SQVTM, CDR2 ANQGSEA. The CDR3 has 14 amino acids. CDR3: CSVEDRRGGYEQYF. The CDR3 DNA reads as TGCAGCGTTGAAGATCGGAGAGGGGGCTACGAGCAGTACTTC.

To note about this clone: At one boundary the junction diverges from the germline segment, which might be a read error. The chain combines TRBV5-4 with TRBJ2-6; 11 bases match TRBD1. The CDR3 extends over 19 amino acids. Germline CDR1 and CDR2: SGHNT and YYREEE (reference sequence). CDR3 nucleotide sequence: TGTGCCAGCAGCCTCCGGACAGGGGGCCTGAGGTCAGGGGCCAACGGCCTGACTTTC. It is translated as CASSLRTGGLRSGANGLTF.

The chain combines TRBV7-6 with TRBJ2-2, with 7 bases identical to TRBD2. This CDR3 is 15 amino acids long. Germline CDR1 is SGHVS and CDR2 is FNYEAQ. V shed 5 bases, J shed 5 bases, and the junction held 8 bases outside the gene matches. DNA of the CDR3: TGTGCCAGCAGCAATCGCGGGAGTCAGACCGGGGAGCTGTTTTTT. This sequence encodes CASSNRGSQTGELFF.